These 8 T cell receptor beta chains originate from one sample sequenced in a study of PD-L1 blockade in urothelial cancer. Time point: pretreatment peripheral blood. Clones were sequenced by immunoSEQ multiplex PCR, and TCRdb holds only the in-frame ones, with some missing. Of tens of thousands of clones in the sample, nearly 85% were seen once. Sequenced material: PBMCs, taken around atezolizumab (anti-PD-L1) treatment. All receptors derive from a man between 60 and 70 years old with urothelial cancer.

The rearrangement joins TRBV5-1 to TRBJ2-2; D uncertain. Germline lookup yields CDR1 SGHRS and CDR2 YFSETQ. V was shortened by 2 bases and J by 1 base, with 9 bases between the two germline ends. CDR3 length: 15 residues. CDR3 nucleotides: TGCGCCAGCAGCTTCAGTCTAGAGAACACCGGGGAGCTGTTTTTT. It specifies CASSFSLENTGELFF.

The rearrangement joins TRBV5-4 to TRBJ1-2, with 7 bases aligning to TRBD1. J gave up 4 bases and V 1 base, and 7 bases lay outside the gene matches. CDR1 and CDR2 (germline): SGHNT, YYREEE (reference sequence). The CDR3 spans 15 residues. CDR3 in amino acids: CASSLRGGGTYGYTF. The CDR3 coding sequence is TGTGCCAGCAGCTTGAGAGGGGGCGGTACCTATGGCTACACCTTC. Complete variable domain (other parts from reference TRBV5-4 and TRBJ1-2): ETGVTQSPTHLIKTRGQQVTLRCSSQSGHNTVSWYQQALGQGPQFIFQYYREEENGRGNFPPRFSGLQFPNYSSELNVNALELDDSALYLCASSLRGGGTYGYTFGSGTRLTVV.

The chain recombines TRBV7-2 with TRBJ2-1, with 11 nucleotides matching TRBD2. Germline CDR1 SGHTA, CDR2 FQGNSA. After removal of 5 bases from V and 5 bases from J, the junction contained 8 bases not matched to a gene. CDR3 size: 16 residues. The CDR3, as DNA: TGTGCCAGCAGCGACCCGGGACTAGCGGTAAACAATGAGCAGTTCTTC. It translates to CASSDPGLAVNNEQFF.

The chain links TRBV27 to TRBJ2-5, with 7 bases matching TRBD2. Trimming cost V 3 bases and J 7 bases; bases outside gene matches: 17. This CDR3 contains 17 residues. Germline V lookup: CDR1 MNHEY, CDR2 SMNVEV (reference sequence). DNA for the CDR3: TGTGCCAGCAGTTTTGATCCCGCGCGGCGGGAGAGGGCGACCCAGTACTTC. This codes for CASSFDPARRERATQYF.

CDR3 DNA: TGTGCCACCTCCCCCGGCTCCTACAATGAGCAGTTCTTC. Its protein product is CATSPGSYNEQFF. V and J are TRBV6-5 and TRBJ2-1; D gene ambiguous. Germline V gives CDR1 MNHEY, CDR2 SVGAGI. V shed 10 bases and J shed 0 bases, with 10 bases lying between them. This CDR3 contains 13 residues.

The chain recombines TRBV5-1 with TRBJ2-3; 11 nucleotides match TRBD2. The CDR3 is 16 amino acids. Trimming removed 3 bases from V and 9 bases from J; junction bases left unmatched: 12. From germline, CDR1 is SGHRS and CDR2 YFSETQ. This CDR3 reads CASSSLGTSGRGTQYF. Written as DNA, the CDR3 is TGCGCCAGCAGCTCCCTCGGGACTAGCGGACGGGGGACGCAGTATTTT.

V gene TRBV4-2 combines with J gene TRBJ2-1; tentatively, D is TRBD1 (5 bases). CDR1 and CDR2 (germline): LGHNA, YNFKEQ. The CDR3 loop spans 14 amino acids. Trimming pared 0 bases from V and 6 bases from J, leaving 9 bases between. The CDR3 sequence is CASSQEGQGNEQFF. CDR3 DNA sequence: TGTGCCAGCAGCCAAGAAGGGCAGGGCAATGAGCAGTTCTTC.

This clone was observed a single time. The J gene is TRBJ2-1, the V gene TRBV5-8, with a weak D call TRBD2 (6 bases). Germline-derived CDR1 and CDR2 are SGHTS and YDEGEE. This CDR3 spans 14 amino acids. Between the trimmed V and J ends, which lost 5 bases and 7 bases, there was a span of 16 bases. The CDR3, as DNA: TGTGCCAGCAGGGCCGGGAGCGTGTGGAATGAGCAGTTCTTC. Translation: CASRAGSVWNEQFF.